This T cell receptor beta chain was recorded in a study of beta chain features in type 1 diabetes (dated 2018 in TCRdb). Context from the whole study: Patients and healthy donors did not differ in mean age, gender distribution, total cell number or subset yield. A total of 100 million to 110 million sorted cells were examined across all samples, and a strong correlation was observed between cell number per subset and RNA yield. In the study, recently diagnosed type 1 diabetes patients and matched healthy donors were compared on the TCRB repertoires of their sorted circulating CD4+ T cell subsets. Regulatory and stem cell-like memory subsets were obtained from only 8 patients and roughly eight healthy donors, while naive and central memory subsets were obtained from all 30 or so donors. Results and caveats for the whole study, not just this receptor: Because the HLA sub-analyses included only small numbers of individuals, any influence of HLA type on TCRB rearrangement was left unresolved. Patients with type 1 diabetes made fewer insertions and deleted more nucleotides at VDJ recombination sites, implying thymic rearrangement abnormalities. The naive, central memory and regulatory TCRB repertoires appeared to resemble one another more closely among patients than among healthy donors. A moderate but significant shortening of TCRB CDR3 length was observed in type 1 diabetes patients in all four CD4+ subsets. Shorter templates might have been favored by PCR, but patient and control samples were amplified and corrected together, so both groups would have been affected equally by any skew. Because cDNA was sequenced instead of genomic DNA, highly expressing activated cells could be over-represented, though the groups showed no difference in activation or CD3 levels.

All of the isolated RNA was reverse transcribed with the High Capacity cDNA Reverse Transcription Kit, so expressed TCRB transcripts were sequenced. Deep immunoSEQ sequencing was performed on naive, central memory and regulatory T cell samples, with an average of roughly 3.6 million total reads per sample. Sorted cells were lysed in RLT buffer, and RNA was extracted using DNase-treated RNeasy Micro or Mini kits according to cell number. Each cell subset was processed on its own to prevent cross-contamination, while patient and healthy donor samples were processed together. TCRB sequences were amplified from cDNA with the immunoSEQ multiplex PCR, producing 87-bp fragments spanning the CDR3 region. The amplicons were sequenced using the Illumina HiSeq platform. The authors' analysis ran thus. PCR bias was corrected computationally using synthetic template baselines, and reads within Hamming distance 2 were collapsed, with unmergeable singletons discarded. Reads were aligned to IMGT to assign V, D and J genes, CDR3 length, and insertions or deletions at six rearrangement sites. Within each subset, clonotype counts were normalized to sorted cell number, and only after that were true diversity and Gini coefficients computed with the tcR R package. The overlap coefficient, calculated on TCRB nucleotide sequences, was used to measure repertoire sharing. Out-of-frame TCRB sequences from naive cells were analyzed to stand in for the pre-selection repertoire. What TCRdb holds here is the immuneACCESS table cut down to in-frame rearrangements. Part of the clones is not present; checked against another copy, under half of the missing clones reflect an unresolved V gene, and the others are unexplained. V and J calls and clone size come straight from that table; D and trimming were deduced from the DNA. In all, the sample holds 360,000 or so clones, and around 20% of those were seen once. The leading ten clones occupy 0.035% to 0.05% of the sample.

Each donor gave one peripheral blood draw, averaging around 120 mL, which was collected into heparinised tubes. A BD FACSAria II and a panel including CD45RO, CCR7, CD25, CD127, CD95 and CD27 were used to sort naive, central memory, regulatory and stem cell-like memory CD4+ T cells. A purity above 98% was achieved for all sorted populations. PBMCs were isolated immediately by Lymphoprep density gradient centrifugation and stained directly without culture. So that batch effects would be minimized, each experiment stained and sorted samples in pairs, pairing one healthy donor with one patient. Measured from the cysteine to the phenylalanine, the CDR3 is 13 residues long. Just the 39-base CDR3 DNA is kept, in frame starting at base 1. V and J are truncated by 6 bases and 1 base respectively, leaving an intervening sequence of 10 bases. Looking up the germline V gene yields CDR1 SGHAT and CDR2 FQNNGV.

This clone occurred a few times. Its antigen has not been determined. Nothing much larger sits one base from this clone, and base qualities are not available. The rearrangement combines TRBV11-2 with TRBJ2-7, with a tentative D gene TRBD1 over 6 matching bases. The source is a woman aged 18-30 years in good health. The material sequenced was naive CD4+ T cells from blood. Taken with the paper, the label for cell subset or site translates to: true naive CD4+ T cells. The sequenced DNA: TGTGCCAGCAGATTCACAGGGTCCTACGAGCAGTACTTC. Translated, it gives CASRFTGSYEQYF.